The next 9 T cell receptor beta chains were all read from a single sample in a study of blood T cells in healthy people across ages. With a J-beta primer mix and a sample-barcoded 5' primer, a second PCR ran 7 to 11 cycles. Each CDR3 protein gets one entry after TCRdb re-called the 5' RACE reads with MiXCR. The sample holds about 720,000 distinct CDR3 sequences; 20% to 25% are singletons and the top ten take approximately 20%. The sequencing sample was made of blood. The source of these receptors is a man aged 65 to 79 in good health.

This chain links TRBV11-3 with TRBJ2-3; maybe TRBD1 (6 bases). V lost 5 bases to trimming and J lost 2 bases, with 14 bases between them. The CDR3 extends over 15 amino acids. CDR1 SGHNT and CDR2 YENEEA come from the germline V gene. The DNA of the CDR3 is TGTGCCAGCAGCCAGGACAGACAATACACAGATACGCAGTATTTT. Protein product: CASSQDRQYTDTQYF. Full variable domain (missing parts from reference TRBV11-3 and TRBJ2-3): EAGVVQSPRYKIIEKKQPVAFWCNPISGHNTLYWYLQNLGQGPELLIRYENEEAVDDSQLPKDRFSAERLKGVDSTLKIQPAELGDSAVYLCASSQDRQYTDTQYFGPGTRLTVL.

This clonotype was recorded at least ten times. The CDR3 here is CASGGGDLNYGYTF. DNA of the CDR3: TGTGCCAGCGGCGGGGGAGACTTAAACTATGGCTACACCTTC. This chain links TRBV7-9 with TRBJ1-2; D perhaps matches TRBD1 (5 bases). Germline CDR1 SEHNR, CDR2 FQNEAQ (reference sequence). V was clipped by 8 bases and J by 2 bases, with 15 bases between them. The CDR3 is 14 residues long.

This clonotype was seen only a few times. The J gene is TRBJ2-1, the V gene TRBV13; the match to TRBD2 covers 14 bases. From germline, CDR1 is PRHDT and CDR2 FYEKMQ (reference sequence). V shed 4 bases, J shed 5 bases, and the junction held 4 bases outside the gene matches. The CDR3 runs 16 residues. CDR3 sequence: CASSSRLAGGNNEQFF. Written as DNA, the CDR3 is TGTGCCAGCAGCTCACGACTAGCGGGAGGGAACAATGAGCAGTTCTTC.

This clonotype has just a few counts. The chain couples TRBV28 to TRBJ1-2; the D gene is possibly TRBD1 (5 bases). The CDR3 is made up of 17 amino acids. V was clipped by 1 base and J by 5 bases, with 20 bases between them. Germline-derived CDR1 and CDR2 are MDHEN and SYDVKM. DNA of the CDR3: TGTGCCAGCAGTTTATCCGCGGCGGAAGGGGCGCGGTATGGCTACACCTTC. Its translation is CASSLSAAEGARYGYTF.

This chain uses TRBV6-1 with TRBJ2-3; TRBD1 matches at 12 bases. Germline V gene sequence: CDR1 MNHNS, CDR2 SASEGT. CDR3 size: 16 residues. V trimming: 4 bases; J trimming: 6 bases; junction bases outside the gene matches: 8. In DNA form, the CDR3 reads TGTGCCAGCAGTGCGGGGACAGGGGGCAGGGTTGATACGCAGTATTTT. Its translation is CASSAGTGGRVDTQYF.

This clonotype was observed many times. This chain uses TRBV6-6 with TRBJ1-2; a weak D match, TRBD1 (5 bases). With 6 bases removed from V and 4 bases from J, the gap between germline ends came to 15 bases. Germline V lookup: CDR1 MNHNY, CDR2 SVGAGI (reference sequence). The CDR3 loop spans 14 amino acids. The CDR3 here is CASSLTSQAYGYTF. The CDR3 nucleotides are TGTGCCAGCAGCCTAACCTCACAGGCCTATGGCTACACCTTC.

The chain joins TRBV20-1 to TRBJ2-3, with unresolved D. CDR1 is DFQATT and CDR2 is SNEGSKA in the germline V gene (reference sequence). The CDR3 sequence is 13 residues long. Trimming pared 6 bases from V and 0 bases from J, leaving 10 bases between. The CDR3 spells CSAPKLSTDTQYF. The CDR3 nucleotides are TGCAGTGCGCCAAAACTTAGCACAGATACGCAGTATTTT.

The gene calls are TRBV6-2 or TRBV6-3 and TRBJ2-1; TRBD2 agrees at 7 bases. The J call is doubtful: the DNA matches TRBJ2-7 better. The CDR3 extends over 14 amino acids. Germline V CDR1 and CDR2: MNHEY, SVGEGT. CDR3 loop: CASSYGQRGYEQYF. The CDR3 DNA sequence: TGTGCCAGCAGTTACGGTCAGCGGGGCTACGAGCAGTACTTC.

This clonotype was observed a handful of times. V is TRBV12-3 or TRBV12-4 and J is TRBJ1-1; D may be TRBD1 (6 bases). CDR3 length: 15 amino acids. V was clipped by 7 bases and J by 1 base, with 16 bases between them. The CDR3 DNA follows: TGTGCCAGCACCCCTCTCGCAGGGGCGAACACTGAAGCTTTCTTT. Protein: CASTPLAGANTEAFF.